What follows are 3 T cell receptor beta chains derived from one specimen sequenced in a study of cytomegalovirus exposure and HLA in healthy donors listed by TCRdb under 2017. Receptor amplification or capture employed the immunoSEQ multiplex PCR assay. A mixture of 60 forward primers for TCR Vbeta segments and 13 reverse primers for TCR Jbeta segments was used in the multiplex PCR. Sourced from immuneACCESS, this table was stored by TCRdb with only in-frame sequences that have V and J called. A share of the clones is absent; for the studies checked, an unresolved V gene accounts for under half, and the remainder has no known explanation. The sample contains over 150,000 clones, 65% to 80% of them found a single time. The ten largest account for 3.5% to 5% of the sample. Source material: PBMCs. The receptors come from a middle-aged man in good health and CMV-seronegative.

This clone was seen a single time. CDR3 loop: CASSLVPGTGVTGELFF. CDR3 DNA: TGTGCCAGCAGCTTAGTTCCCGGGACAGGGGTCACCGGGGAGCTGTTTTTT. The rearrangement joins TRBV7-9 to TRBJ2-2, with 10 bases identical to TRBD1. The CDR3 contains 17 residues. V dropped 1 base and J dropped 4; count of bases not matched to a gene: 6. Germline-derived CDR1 and CDR2 are SEHNR and FQNEAQ (reference sequence).

The CDR3 nucleotides are TGTGCCAGCAGCTTATTCGTAAGAATCGAGGGCACAGATACGCAGTATTTT. Amino acid sequence: CASSLFVRIEGTDTQYF. V and J are TRBV7-8 and TRBJ2-3, with no clear D. The CDR3 loop spans 17 amino acids. CDR1 SGHVS and CDR2 FQNEAQ come from the germline V gene. The V end lost 2 bases, the J end lost 1 base, and 16 bases lay between the germline ends.

The rearrangement links TRBV5-6 to TRBJ2-1, with D maybe TRBD1 (5 bases). Germline V CDR1 and CDR2: SGHDT, YYEEEE. The CDR3 is 15 amino acids. V lost 0 bases, J lost 1 base, and 8 bases lay in between. The CDR3 DNA is TGTGCCAGCAGCTTGGGCAGGGCATCCTACAATGAGCAGTTCTTC. As protein: CASSLGRASYNEQFF.